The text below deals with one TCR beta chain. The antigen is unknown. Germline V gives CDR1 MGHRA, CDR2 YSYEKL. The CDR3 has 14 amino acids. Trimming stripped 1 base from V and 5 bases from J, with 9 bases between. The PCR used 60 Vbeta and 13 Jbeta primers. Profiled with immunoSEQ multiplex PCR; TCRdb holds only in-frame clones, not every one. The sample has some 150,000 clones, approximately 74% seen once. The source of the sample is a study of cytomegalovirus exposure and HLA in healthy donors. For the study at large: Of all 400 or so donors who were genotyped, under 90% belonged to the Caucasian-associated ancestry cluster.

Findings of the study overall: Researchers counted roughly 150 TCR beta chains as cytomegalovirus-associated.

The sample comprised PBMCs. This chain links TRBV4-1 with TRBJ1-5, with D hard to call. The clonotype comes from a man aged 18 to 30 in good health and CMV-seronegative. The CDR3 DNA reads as TGCGCCAGCAGCCAAGGGGGAGGATATCAGCCCCAGCATTTT. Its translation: CASSQGGGYQPQHF.